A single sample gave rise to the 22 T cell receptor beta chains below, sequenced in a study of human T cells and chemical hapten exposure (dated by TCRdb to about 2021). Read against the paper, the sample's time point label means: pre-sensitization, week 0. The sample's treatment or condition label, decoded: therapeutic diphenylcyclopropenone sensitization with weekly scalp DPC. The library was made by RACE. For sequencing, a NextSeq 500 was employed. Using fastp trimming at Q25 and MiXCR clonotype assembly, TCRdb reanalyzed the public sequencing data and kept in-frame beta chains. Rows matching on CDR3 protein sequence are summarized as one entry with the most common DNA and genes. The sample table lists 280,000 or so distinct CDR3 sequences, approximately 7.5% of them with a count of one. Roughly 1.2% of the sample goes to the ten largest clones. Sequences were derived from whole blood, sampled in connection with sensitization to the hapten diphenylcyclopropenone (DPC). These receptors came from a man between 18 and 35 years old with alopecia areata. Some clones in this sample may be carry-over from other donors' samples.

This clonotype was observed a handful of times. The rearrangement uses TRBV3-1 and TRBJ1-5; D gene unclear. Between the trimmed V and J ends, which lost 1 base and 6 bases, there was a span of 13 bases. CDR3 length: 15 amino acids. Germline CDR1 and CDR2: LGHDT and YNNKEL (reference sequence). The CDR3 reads CASSQVGGFGQPQHF. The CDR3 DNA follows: TGTGCCAGCAGCCAAGTTGGAGGGTTTGGTCAGCCCCAGCATTTT.

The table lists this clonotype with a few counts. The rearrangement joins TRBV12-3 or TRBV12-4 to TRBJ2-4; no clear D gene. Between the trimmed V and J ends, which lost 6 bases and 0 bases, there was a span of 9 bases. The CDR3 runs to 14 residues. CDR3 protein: CASSKTIAKNIQYF. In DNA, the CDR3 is TGTGCCAGCAGCAAGACAATAGCCAAAAACATTCAGTACTTC.

CDR3 in DNA: TGCAGTGCTAGGGAACAGGGGTACGGCACTGAAGCTTTCTTT. It is translated as CSAREQGYGTEAFF. The rearrangement joins TRBV20-1 to TRBJ1-1, with TRBD1 matching 7 bases. V lost 3 bases to trimming and J lost 4 bases; unmatched junction nucleotides: 8. Germline CDR1 reads DFQATT; CDR2 reads SNEGSKA (reference sequence). The CDR3 has 14 residues.

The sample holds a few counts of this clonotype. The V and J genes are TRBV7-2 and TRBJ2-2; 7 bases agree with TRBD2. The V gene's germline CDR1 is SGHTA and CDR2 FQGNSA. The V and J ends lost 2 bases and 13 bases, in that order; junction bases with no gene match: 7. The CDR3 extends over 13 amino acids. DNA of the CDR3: TGTGCCAGCAGCTTAAGGGAGGGAGAGGGGCTGTTTTTT. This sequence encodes CASSLREGEGLFF.

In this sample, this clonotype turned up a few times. Written as DNA, the CDR3 is TGCAGCGCCCGGGACTTCCCAGAGACCCAGTACTTC. Residues: CSARDFPETQYF. The chain combines TRBV29-1 with TRBJ2-5, with TRBD2 as a possible D gene (6 bases). The CDR3 runs to 12 residues. V was pared by 7 bases and J by 4 bases, with 13 bases between. The germline gives CDR1 SQVTM, CDR2 ANQGSEA. Supplemented by reference TRBV29-1 and TRBJ2-5, the full variable domain reads SAVISQKPSRDICQRGTSLTIQCQVDSQVTMMFWYRQQPGQSLTLIATANQGSEATYESGFVIDKFPISRPNLTFSTLTVSNMSPEDSSIYLCSARDFPETQYFGPGTRLLVL.

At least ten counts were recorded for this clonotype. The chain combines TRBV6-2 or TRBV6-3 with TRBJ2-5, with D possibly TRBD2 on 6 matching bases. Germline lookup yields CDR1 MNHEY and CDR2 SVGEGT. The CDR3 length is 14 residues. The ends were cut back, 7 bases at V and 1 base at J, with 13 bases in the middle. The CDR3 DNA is TGTGCCAGCATCCACAGCGGGCCCCAAGAGACCCAGTACTTC. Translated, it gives CASIHSGPQETQYF.

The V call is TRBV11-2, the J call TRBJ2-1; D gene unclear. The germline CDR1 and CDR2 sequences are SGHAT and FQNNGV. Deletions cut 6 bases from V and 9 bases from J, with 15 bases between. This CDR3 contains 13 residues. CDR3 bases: TGTGCCAGCAGGTCCCTGAGATGGTCTGAGCAGTTCTTC. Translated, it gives CASRSLRWSEQFF.

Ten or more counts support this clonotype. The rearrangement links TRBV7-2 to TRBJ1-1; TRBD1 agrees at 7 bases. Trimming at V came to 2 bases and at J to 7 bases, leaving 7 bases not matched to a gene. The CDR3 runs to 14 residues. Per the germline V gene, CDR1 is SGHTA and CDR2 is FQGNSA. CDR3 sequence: CASSLRLRGDEAFF. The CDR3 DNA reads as TGTGCCAGCAGCTTACGGCTCAGGGGGGATGAAGCTTTCTTT.

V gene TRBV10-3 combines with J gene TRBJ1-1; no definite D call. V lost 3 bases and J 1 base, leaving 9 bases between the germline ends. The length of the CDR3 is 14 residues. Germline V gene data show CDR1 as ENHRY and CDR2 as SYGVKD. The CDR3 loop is CAISEEGANTEAFF. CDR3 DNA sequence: TGTGCCATCAGTGAAGAGGGAGCGAACACTGAAGCTTTCTTT.

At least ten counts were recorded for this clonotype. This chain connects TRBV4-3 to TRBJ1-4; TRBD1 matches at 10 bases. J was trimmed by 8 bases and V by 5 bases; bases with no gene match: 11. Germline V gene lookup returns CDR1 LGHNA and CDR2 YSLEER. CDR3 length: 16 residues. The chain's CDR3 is CASSTGQGDGQEKLFF. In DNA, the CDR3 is TGCGCCAGCAGCACTGGACAGGGGGACGGCCAGGAAAAACTGTTTTTT.

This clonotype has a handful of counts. CDR3 sequence: CASSQDSGRHYGYTF. The CDR3 nucleotides are TGCGCCAGCAGCCAAGATTCGGGCAGACACTATGGCTACACCTTC. V usage is TRBV4-3 and J usage is TRBJ1-2; no reliable D call. This CDR3 comprises 15 residues. The germline V gene encodes CDR1 LGHNA and CDR2 YSLEER. V lost 0 bases and J 3 bases, leaving 11 bases between the germline ends.

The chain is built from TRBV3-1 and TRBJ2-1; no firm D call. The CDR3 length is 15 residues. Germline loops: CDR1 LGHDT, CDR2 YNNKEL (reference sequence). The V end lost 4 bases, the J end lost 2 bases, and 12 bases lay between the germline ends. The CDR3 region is CASSLTRGTYNEQFF. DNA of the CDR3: TGTGCCAGCAGCCTGACCCGAGGAACCTACAATGAGCAGTTCTTC.

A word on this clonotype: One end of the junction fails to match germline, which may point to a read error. The DNA for the CDR3 is TGTGCCAGCAGCCCTCCGGGACAGGACCAATTC. Its translation is CASSPPGQDQF. This chain uses TRBV9 with TRBJ2-5; 8 bases are shared with TRBD1. This CDR3 comprises 11 residues. Germline assignment: CDR1 SGDLS and CDR2 YYNGEE. The whole variable domain, remainder taken from reference TRBV9 and TRBJ2-5, is DSGVTQTPKHLITATGQRVTLRCSPRSGDLSVYWYQQSLDQGLQFLIQYYNGEERAKGNILERFSAQQFPDLHSELNLSSLELGDSALYFCASSPPGQDQFGPGTRLLVL.

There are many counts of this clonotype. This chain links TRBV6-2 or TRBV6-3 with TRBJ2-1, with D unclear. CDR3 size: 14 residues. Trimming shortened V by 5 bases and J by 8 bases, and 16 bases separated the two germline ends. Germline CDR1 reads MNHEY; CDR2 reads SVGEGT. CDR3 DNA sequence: TGTGCCAGCAGTAGACTGGCCTACAATGATGAGCAGTTCTTC. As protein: CASSRLAYNDEQFF.

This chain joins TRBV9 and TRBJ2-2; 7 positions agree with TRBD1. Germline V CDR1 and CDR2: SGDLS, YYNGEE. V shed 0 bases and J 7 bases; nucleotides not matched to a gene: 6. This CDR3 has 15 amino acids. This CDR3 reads CASSVDPTGNGELFF. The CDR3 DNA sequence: TGTGCCAGCAGCGTAGATCCGACAGGGAACGGGGAGCTGTTTTTT.

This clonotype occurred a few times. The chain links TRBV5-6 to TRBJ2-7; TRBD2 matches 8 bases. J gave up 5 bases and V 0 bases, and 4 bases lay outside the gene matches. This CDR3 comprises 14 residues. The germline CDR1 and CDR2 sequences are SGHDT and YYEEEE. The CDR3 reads CASSLAWRGDEQYF. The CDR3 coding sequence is TGTGCCAGCAGCTTGGCCTGGCGGGGGGACGAGCAGTACTTC.

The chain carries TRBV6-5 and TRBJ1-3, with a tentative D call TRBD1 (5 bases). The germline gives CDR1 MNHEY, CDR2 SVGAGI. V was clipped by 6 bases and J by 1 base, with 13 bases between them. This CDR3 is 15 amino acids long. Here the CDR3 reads CASSLNRFSGNTIYF. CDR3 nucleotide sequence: TGTGCCAGCAGCCTCAACAGGTTTTCTGGAAACACCATATATTTT.

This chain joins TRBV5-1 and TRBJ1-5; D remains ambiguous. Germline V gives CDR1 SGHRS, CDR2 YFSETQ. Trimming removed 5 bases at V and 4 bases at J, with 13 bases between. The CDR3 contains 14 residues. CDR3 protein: CASSSGEKNQPQHF. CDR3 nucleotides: TGCGCCAGCAGTTCCGGGGAGAAGAATCAGCCCCAGCATTTT.

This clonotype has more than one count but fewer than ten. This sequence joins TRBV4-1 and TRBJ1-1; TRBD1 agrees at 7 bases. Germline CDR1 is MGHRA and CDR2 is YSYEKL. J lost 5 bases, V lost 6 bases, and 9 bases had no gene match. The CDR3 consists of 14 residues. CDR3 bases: TGCGCCAGCAGTCTACAGGGGCGGGGGACTGAAGCTTTCTTT. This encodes CASSLQGRGTEAFF.

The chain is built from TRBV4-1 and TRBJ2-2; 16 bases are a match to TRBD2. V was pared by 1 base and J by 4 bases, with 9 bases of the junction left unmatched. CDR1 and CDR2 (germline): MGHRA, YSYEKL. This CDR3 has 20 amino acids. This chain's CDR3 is CASSQALGTSGGAATGELFF. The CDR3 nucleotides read TGCGCCAGCAGCCAAGCCCTAGGGACTAGCGGGGGGGCCGCCACCGGGGAGCTGTTTTTT.

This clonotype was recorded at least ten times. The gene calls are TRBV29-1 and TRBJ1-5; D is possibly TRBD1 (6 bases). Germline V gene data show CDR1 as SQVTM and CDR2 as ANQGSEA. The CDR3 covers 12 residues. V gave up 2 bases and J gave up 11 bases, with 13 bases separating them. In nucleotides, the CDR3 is TGCAGCGTTGAATCAGCGGGGGACACCCAGCATTTT. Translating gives CSVESAGDTQHF.

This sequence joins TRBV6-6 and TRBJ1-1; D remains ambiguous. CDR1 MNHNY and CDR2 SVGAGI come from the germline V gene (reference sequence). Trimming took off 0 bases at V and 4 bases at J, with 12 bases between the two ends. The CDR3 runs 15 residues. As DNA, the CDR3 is TGTGCCAGCAGTTACTCTCGGCGGTCGGGCACTGAAGCTTTCTTT. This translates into CASSYSRRSGTEAFF.